The clone carrying this T cell receptor (beta chain) was observed a few times. This specimen comes from a study of blood T cell repertoires in COVID-19. The wider study: PBMCs, B-cell-depleted T cells, or T cells provided the cDNA or gDNA that made up the material.

Seattle's enrolled individuals joined amid active infection and were then monitored longitudinally. V gave up 6 bases and J gave up 4 bases; unmatched junction bases: 8. This CDR3 contains 15 residues. Germline CDR1 and CDR2: LNHDA and SQIVND (reference sequence). Libraries were prepared by immunoSEQ multiplex PCR; TCRdb keeps only in-frame clonotypes and omits some of them. The sample holds about 140,000 clones, 84% seen once. The sequencing input was peripheral blood. The source of this sequence is a man under 40 with COVID-19, enrolled during active disease. The chain combines TRBV19 with TRBJ2-3; TRBD1 matches 9 bases. In nucleotides, the CDR3 is TGTGCCAGTAGCCCTCCGGGACAGGGACCAGATACGCAGTATTTT. Protein sequence: CASSPPGQGPDTQYF. Looking up the rest from reference TRBV19 and TRBJ2-3 gives the full variable domain: DGGITQSPKYLFRKEGQNVTLSCEQNLNHDAMYWYRQDPGQGLRLIYYSQIVNDFQKGDIAEGYSVSREKKESFPLTVTSAQKNPTAFYLCASSPPGQGPDTQYFGPGTRLTVL.